The clone carrying this T cell receptor beta chain was seen only a few times. The antigen is not known. This sample stems from a study of cytomegalovirus exposure and HLA in healthy donors. Study outcomes and limitations: In a later analysis, TCR beta V- and J-gene trimming was associated with a missense DCLRE1C variant.

Trimming took 3 bases from V and 0 from J, leaving 8 bases between them. CDR1 is GTSNPN, CDR2 SVGIG, per germline (reference sequence). The CDR3 totals 13 residues. Primers for the PCR totalled 60 Vbeta and 13 Jbeta. Method: immunoSEQ multiplex PCR; TCRdb's copy keeps in-frame clones and lacks some. The sample includes 100,000 or so clones, around three quarters of them seen just once. The gene calls are TRBV30 and TRBJ1-1, with unresolved D. This sequence originates from a female donor in good health and CMV-seropositive. Sequencing was performed on PBMCs. The DNA of the CDR3 is TGTGCCTGGAGCCCAGGCTTGAACACTGAAGCTTTCTTT. Translating gives CAWSPGLNTEAFF.